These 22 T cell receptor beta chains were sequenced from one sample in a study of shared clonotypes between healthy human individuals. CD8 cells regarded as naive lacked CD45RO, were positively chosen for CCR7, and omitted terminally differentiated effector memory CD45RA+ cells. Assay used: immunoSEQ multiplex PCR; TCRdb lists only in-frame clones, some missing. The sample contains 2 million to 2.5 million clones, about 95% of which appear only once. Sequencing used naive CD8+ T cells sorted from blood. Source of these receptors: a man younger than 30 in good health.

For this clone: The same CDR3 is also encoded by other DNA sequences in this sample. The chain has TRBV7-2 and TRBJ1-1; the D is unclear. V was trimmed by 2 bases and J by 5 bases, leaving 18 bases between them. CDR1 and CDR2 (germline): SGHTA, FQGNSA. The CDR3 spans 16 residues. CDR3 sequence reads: CASSLPSTLGNTEAFF. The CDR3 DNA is TGTGCCAGCAGCTTACCTAGCACGTTGGGGAATACTGAAGCTTTCTTT.

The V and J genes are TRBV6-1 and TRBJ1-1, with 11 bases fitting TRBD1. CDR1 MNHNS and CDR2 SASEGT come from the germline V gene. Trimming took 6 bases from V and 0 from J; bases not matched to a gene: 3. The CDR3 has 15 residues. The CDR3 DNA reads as TGTGCCAGCAGCTGGACAGGGGGCATGAACACTGAAGCTTTCTTT. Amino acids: CASSWTGGMNTEAFF.

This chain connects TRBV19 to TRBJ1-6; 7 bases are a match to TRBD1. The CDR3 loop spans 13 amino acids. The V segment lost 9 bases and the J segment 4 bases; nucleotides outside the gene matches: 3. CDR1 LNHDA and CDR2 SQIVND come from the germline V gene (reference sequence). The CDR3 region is CASTGQYNSPLHF. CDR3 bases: TGTGCCAGCACGGGACAGTATAATTCACCCCTCCACTTT.

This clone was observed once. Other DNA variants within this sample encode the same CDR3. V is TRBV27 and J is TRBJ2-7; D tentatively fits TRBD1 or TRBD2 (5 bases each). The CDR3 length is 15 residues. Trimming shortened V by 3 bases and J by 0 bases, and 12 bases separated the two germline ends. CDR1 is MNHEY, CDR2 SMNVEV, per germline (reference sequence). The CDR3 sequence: CASSFGGISSYEQYF. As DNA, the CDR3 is TGTGCCAGCAGTTTTGGGGGAATTAGCTCCTACGAGCAGTACTTC.

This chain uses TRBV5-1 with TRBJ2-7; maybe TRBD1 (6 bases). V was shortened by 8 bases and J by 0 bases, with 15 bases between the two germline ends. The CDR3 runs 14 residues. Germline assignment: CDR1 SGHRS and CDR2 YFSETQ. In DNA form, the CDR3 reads TGCGCCAGTCGGGACATCGGAAGCTCCTACGAGCAGTACTTC. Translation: CASRDIGSSYEQYF.

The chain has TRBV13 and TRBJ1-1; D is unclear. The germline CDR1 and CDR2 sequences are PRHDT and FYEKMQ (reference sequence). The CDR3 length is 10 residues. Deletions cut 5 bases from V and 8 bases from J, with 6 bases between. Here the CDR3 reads CASSPEEAFF. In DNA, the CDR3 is TGTGCCAGCAGCCCCGAAGAAGCTTTCTTT.

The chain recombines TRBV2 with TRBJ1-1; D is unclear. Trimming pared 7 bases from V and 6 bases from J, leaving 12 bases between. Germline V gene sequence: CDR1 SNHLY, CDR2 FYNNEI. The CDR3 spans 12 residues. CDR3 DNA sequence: TGTGCCAGCACCGCTTCAGGACCTGAAGCTTTCTTT. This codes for CASTASGPEAFF.

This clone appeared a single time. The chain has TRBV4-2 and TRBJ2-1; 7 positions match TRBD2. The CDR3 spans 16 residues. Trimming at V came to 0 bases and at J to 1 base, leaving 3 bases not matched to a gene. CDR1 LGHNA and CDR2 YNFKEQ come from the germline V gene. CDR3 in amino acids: CASSQDSAGSYNEQFF. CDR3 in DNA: TGTGCCAGCAGCCAAGATTCAGCGGGGTCCTACAATGAGCAGTTCTTC.

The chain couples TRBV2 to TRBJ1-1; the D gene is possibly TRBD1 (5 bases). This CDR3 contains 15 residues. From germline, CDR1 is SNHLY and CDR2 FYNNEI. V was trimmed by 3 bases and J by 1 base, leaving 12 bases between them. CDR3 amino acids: CASSEGPGRNTEAFF. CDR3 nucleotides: TGTGCCAGCAGTGAGGGGCCGGGGAGGAACACTGAAGCTTTCTTT.

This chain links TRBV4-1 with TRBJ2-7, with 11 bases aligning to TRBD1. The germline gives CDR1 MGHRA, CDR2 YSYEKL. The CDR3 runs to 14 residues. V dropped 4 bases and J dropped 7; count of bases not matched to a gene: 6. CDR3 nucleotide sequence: TGCGCCAGCAGCCCTGGACAGGGGGCGTGGGAGCAGTACTTC. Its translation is CASSPGQGAWEQYF.

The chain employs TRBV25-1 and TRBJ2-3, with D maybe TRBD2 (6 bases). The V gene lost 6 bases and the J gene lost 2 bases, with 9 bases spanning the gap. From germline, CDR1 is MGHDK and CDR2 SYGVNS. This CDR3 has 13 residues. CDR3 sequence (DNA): TGTGCCAGCAGCGAGCGGGTCACAGATACGCAGTATTTT. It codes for CASSERVTDTQYF.

The DNA for the CDR3 is TGTGCCAGCGACAGGGCCGCTAACTATGGCTACACCTTC. It is translated as CASDRAANYGYTF. The V and J genes are TRBV2 and TRBJ1-2; 7 bases line up with TRBD1. The trim removed 8 bases at V and 0 bases at J, leaving 3 bases unmatched. The CDR3 spans 13 residues. CDR1 SNHLY and CDR2 FYNNEI come from the germline V gene. Full variable domain (outside the CDR3, taken from reference TRBV2 and TRBJ1-2): EPEVTQTPSHQVTQMGQEVILRCVPISNHLYFYWYRQILGQKVEFLVSFYNNEISEKSEIFDDQFSVERPDGSNFTLKIRSTKLEDSAMYFCASDRAANYGYTFGSGTRLTVV.

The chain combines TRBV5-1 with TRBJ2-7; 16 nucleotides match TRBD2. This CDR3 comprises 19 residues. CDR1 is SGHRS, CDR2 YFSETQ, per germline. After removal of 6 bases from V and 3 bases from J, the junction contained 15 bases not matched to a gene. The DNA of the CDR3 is TGCGCCAGCACTGGAATGCCGGGACTAGCGGGGGGGCGCTACTACGAGCAGTACTTC. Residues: CASTGMPGLAGGRYYEQYF.

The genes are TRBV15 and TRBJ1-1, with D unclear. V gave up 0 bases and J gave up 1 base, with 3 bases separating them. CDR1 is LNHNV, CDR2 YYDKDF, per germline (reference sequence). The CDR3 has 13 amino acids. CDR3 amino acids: CATSRDQNTEAFF. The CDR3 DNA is TGTGCCACCAGCAGAGATCAGAACACTGAAGCTTTCTTT.

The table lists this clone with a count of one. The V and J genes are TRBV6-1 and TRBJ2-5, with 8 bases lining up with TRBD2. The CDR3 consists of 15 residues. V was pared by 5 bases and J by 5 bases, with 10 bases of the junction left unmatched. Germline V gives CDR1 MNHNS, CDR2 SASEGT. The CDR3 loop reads CASSPSLRGAETQYF. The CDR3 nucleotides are TGTGCCAGCAGTCCAAGTTTGCGGGGGGCTGAGACCCAGTACTTC.

The CDR3 loop reads CASSQDVGAETDTQYF. The CDR3 DNA reads TGCGCCAGCAGCCAAGATGTGGGGGCTGAAACAGATACGCAGTATTTT. The genes are TRBV4-1 and TRBJ2-3; weak D call: TRBD1 (6 bases). This CDR3 contains 16 residues. The V gene lost 0 bases and the J gene lost 3 bases, with 13 bases spanning the gap. Germline V gene data show CDR1 as MGHRA and CDR2 as YSYEKL.

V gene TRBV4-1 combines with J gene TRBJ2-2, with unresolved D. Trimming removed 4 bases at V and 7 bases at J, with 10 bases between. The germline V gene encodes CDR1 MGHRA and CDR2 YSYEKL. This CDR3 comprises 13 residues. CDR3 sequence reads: CASSPSGVGELFF. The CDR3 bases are TGCGCCAGCAGCCCCTCCGGAGTCGGGGAGCTGTTTTTT.

The CDR3 spells CAAGEISPSSSYEQYF. The DNA of the CDR3 is TGTGCCGCAGGGGAAATTAGCCCCTCTAGCTCCTACGAGCAGTACTTC. This rearrangement joins TRBV27 to TRBJ2-7; D might be TRBD1 (6 bases). V was shortened by 11 bases and J by 0 bases, with 23 bases between the two germline ends. The CDR3 spans 16 residues. The germline CDR1 and CDR2 sequences are MNHEY and SMNVEV (reference sequence).

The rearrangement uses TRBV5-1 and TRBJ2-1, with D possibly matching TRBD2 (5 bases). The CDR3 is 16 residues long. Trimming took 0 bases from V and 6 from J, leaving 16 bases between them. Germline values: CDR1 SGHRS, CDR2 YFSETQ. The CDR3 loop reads CASSLDAGSEVNEQFF. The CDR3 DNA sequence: TGCGCCAGCAGCTTGGATGCGGGTTCGGAGGTCAATGAGCAGTTCTTC.

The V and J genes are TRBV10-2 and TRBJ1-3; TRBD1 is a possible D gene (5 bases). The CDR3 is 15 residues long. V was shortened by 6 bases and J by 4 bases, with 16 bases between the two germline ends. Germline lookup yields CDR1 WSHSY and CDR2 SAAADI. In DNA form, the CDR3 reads TGCGCCAGCAGACCCGACTCAGGGATCGGAAACACCATATATTTT. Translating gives CASRPDSGIGNTIYF.

The DNA for the CDR3 is TGTGCCAGCAGTTTGGCGGGAGGGTTACAGTACTTC. This encodes CASSLAGGLQYF. The V and J genes are TRBV27 and TRBJ2-7, with 9 bases aligning to TRBD2. V shed 3 bases, J shed 10 bases, and the junction held 4 bases outside the gene matches. Germline V CDR1 and CDR2: MNHEY, SMNVEV (reference sequence). The CDR3 is made up of 12 amino acids.

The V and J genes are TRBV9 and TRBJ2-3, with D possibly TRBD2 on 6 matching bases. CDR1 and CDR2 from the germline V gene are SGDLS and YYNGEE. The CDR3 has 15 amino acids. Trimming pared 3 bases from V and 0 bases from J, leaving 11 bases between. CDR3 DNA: TGTGCCAGCAGCGATAGCGGCCCTAGCACAGATACGCAGTATTTT. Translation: CASSDSGPSTDTQYF.